The 14 T cell receptor beta chains below were found in one sample sequenced in a study of blood T cell repertoires in COVID-19. This table comes from immunoSEQ multiplex PCR, and its TCRdb copy is limited to in-frame clones, with some not included. The sample lists around 160,000 clones, roughly 80% seen once, with approximately 14% in the top ten. The sequencing input was peripheral blood. These TCRs come from a woman older than 75 with acute or convalescent COVID-19.

The rearrangement uses TRBV6-1 and TRBJ1-5, with 8 bases that match TRBD1. Looked up from germline, CDR1 is MNHNS and CDR2 is SASEGT. This CDR3 is 15 amino acids long. After removal of 3 bases from V and 6 bases from J, the junction contained 7 bases not matched to a gene. The CDR3 reads CASSETGVITQPQHF. CDR3 DNA: TGTGCCAGCAGTGAGACAGGGGTAATAACTCAGCCCCAGCATTTT.

V is TRBV4-2 and J is TRBJ2-1; 10 nucleotides agree with TRBD2. The CDR3 length is 16 residues. V lost 4 bases and J lost 5; bases outside the gene matches: 8. The germline gives CDR1 LGHNA, CDR2 YNFKEQ. The CDR3 DNA sequence: TGTGCCAGCAGCCGAATTACTAGCGGGACTAACAATGAGCAGTTCTTC. Amino acids: CASSRITSGTNNEQFF.

This chain joins TRBV19 and TRBJ2-2; 7 positions agree with TRBD1. J gave up 4 bases and V 5 bases, and 10 bases lay outside the gene matches. The CDR3 sequence is 16 residues long. Germline assignment: CDR1 LNHDA and CDR2 SQIVND (reference sequence). CDR3 coding DNA: TGTGCCAGTAGTCCGAAAACAGGGGTAGGCACCGGGGAGCTGTTTTTT. Translated: CASSPKTGVGTGELFF.

The V call is TRBV19, the J call TRBJ2-7; TRBD2 is a possible D gene (5 bases). With 1 base removed from V and 3 bases from J, the gap between germline ends came to 16 bases. This CDR3 is 16 amino acids long. The germline CDR1 and CDR2 sequences are LNHDA and SQIVND (reference sequence). This chain's CDR3 is CASSIGSGLGSYEQYF. The DNA for the CDR3 is TGTGCCAGTAGTATAGGGTCGGGGTTGGGTAGCTACGAGCAGTACTTC.

The chain is built from TRBV27 and TRBJ2-1; D is unclear. Looked up from germline, CDR1 is MNHEY and CDR2 is SMNVEV (reference sequence). V lost 2 bases, J lost 5 bases, and 10 bases lay in between. The length of the CDR3 is 14 residues. The CDR3 bases are TGTGCCAGCAGTTTACGGCGGCAGAACAATGAGCAGTTCTTC. It specifies CASSLRRQNNEQFF.

This chain uses TRBV28 with TRBJ1-5; D is possibly TRBD1 (6 bases). The CDR3 loop spans 18 amino acids. V was cut by 6 bases and J by 5 bases, with 26 bases left in between. Germline CDR1 and CDR2: MDHEN and SYDVKM. The CDR3 DNA follows: TGTGCCAGCAGCAACTCCAGGGGCCTAGGCTCTCACGATCAGCCCCAGCATTTT. Residues: CASSNSRGLGSHDQPQHF.

This clone was detected only a few times. The gene calls are TRBV6-5 and TRBJ1-1, with 8 bases aligning to TRBD1. Unmatched junction bases numbered 10, after V lost 6 bases and J lost 7 bases. The CDR3 runs to 14 residues. Germline CDR1 MNHEY, CDR2 SVGAGI. Here the CDR3 reads CASRETGVVGEAFF. The CDR3 nucleotides are TGTGCCAGCAGGGAGACAGGGGTGGTAGGTGAAGCTTTCTTT.

The rearrangement links TRBV12-3 or TRBV12-4 to TRBJ2-5; no firm D call. This CDR3 contains 12 residues. V was trimmed by 1 base and J by 7 bases, leaving 7 bases between them. The CDR3, as DNA: TGTGCCAGCAGTTTAGACTTCGGGACCCAGTACTTC. Its protein product is CASSLDFGTQYF.

The chain uses TRBV10-3 and TRBJ2-7; 11 bases line up with TRBD2. After removal of 5 bases from V and 2 bases from J, the junction contained 2 bases not matched to a gene. Looked up from germline, CDR1 is ENHRY and CDR2 is SYGVKD. CDR3 length: 14 amino acids. CDR3 in amino acids: CAISIAGGTYEQYF. The CDR3 DNA reads as TGTGCCATCAGTATAGCGGGGGGGACCTACGAGCAGTACTTC.

The CDR3 DNA is TGCGCCAGCAGCTCACAGCACCTGAGCTCTGGAAACACCATATATTTT. Its translation: CASSSQHLSSGNTIYF. The gene calls are TRBV5-1 and TRBJ1-3, with D hard to call. CDR3 length: 16 residues. Trimming left V 3 bases short and J 0 bases short, with 13 bases between. Germline V lookup: CDR1 SGHRS, CDR2 YFSETQ.

The chain recombines TRBV27 with TRBJ2-1, with a weak D call TRBD1 (5 bases). The CDR3 sequence is 15 residues long. The V end was cut by 5 bases, the J end by 0 bases, with 11 bases between. Germline CDR1 and CDR2: MNHEY and SMNVEV (reference sequence). This chain's CDR3 is CASSIFQGSYNEQFF. CDR3 coding DNA: TGTGCCAGCAGTATTTTCCAGGGCTCCTACAATGAGCAGTTCTTC.

The CDR3 protein is CASSWDTLRTQYF. The CDR3 bases are TGTGCCAGCAGCTGGGACACTCTTAGGACGCAGTATTTT. V and J are TRBV2 and TRBJ2-3, with D maybe TRBD1 (6 bases). Germline V lookup: CDR1 SNHLY, CDR2 FYNNEI. The CDR3 spans 13 residues. Between the trimmed V and J ends, which lost 6 bases and 9 bases, there was a span of 16 bases.

The genes are TRBV18 and TRBJ2-1; 7 bases align to TRBD1. The CDR3 has 15 amino acids. Germline values: CDR1 KGHSH, CDR2 LQKENI. V lost 3 bases to trimming and J lost 3 bases; unmatched junction nucleotides: 5. The CDR3 nucleotides are TGTGCCAGCTCACCTCCCGGGACAGACTACAATGAGCAGTTCTTC. Translated, it gives CASSPPGTDYNEQFF.

The chain has TRBV28 and TRBJ1-1; D unclear. The CDR3 extends over 13 amino acids. Germline CDR1 reads MDHEN; CDR2 reads SYDVKM. The ends were cut back, 5 bases at V and 2 bases at J, with 9 bases in the middle. This CDR3 reads CASSPGFNTEAFF. The CDR3 DNA follows: TGTGCCAGCAGTCCAGGCTTCAACACTGAAGCTTTCTTT.